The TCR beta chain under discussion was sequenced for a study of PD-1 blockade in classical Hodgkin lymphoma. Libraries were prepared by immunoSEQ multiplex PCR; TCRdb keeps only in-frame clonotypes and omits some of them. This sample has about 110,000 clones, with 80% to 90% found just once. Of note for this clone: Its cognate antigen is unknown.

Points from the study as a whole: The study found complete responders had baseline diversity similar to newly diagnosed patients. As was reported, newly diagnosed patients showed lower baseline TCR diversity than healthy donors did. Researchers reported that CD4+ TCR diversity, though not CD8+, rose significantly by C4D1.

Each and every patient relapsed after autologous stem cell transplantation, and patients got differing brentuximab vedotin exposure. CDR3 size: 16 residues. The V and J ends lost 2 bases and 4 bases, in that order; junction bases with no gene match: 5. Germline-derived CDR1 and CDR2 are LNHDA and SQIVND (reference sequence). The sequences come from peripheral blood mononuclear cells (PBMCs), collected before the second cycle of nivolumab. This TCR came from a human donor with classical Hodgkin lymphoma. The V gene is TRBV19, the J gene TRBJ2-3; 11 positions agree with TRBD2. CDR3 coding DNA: TGTGCCAGTAGTATAAAACTAGCGGGAGTAGCAGATACGCAGTATTTT. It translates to CASSIKLAGVADTQYF.